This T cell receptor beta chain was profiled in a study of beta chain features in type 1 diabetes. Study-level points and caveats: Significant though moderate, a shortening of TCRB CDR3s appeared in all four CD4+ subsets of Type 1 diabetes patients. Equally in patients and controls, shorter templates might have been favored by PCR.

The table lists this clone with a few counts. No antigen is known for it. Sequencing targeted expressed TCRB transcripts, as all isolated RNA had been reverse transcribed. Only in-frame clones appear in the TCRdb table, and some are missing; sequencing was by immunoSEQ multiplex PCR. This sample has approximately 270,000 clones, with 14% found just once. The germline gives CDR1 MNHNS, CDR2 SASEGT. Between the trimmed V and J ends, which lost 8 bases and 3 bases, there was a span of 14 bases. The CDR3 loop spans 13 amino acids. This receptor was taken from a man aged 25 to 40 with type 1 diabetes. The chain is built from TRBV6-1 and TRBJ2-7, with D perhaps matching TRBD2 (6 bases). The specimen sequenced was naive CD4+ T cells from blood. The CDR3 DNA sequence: TGTGCCAGCGGATTTGGGGGGTTCTACGAGCAGTACTTC. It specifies CASGFGGFYEQYF.